The T cell receptor (beta chain) under discussion was sequenced for a study of T cells in tuberculosis. Germline CDR1 reads SGHRS; CDR2 reads YFSETQ. Trimming removed 4 bases at V and 6 bases at J, with 22 bases between. The CDR3 extends over 16 amino acids. After thawing and overnight rest, PBMC were stained with GMM-loaded CD1B tetramer, viability dye and anti-CD3 for sorting. The CD1B tetramers carried C32 glucose monomycolate purified from Rhodococcus equi. Before cryopreservation, the sorted PBMC lost their CD14-expressing monocytes. Method: immunoSEQ multiplex PCR; TCRdb's copy keeps in-frame clones and lacks some. The data contain 80,000 to 100,000 clones, just over 90% of them singletons.

Sequencing was done on a sample of CD1b-GMM tetramer-negative cells sorted from PBMCs. The rearrangement joins TRBV5-1 to TRBJ1-1, with D tentatively TRBD1 (5 bases). The sequence was collected from an adult woman with latent tuberculosis. The CDR3 DNA is TGCGCCAGCAGCCACCGGGCAGGGAGGGAGAATGCTGAAGCTTTCTTT. The encoded protein is CASSHRAGRENAEAFF.